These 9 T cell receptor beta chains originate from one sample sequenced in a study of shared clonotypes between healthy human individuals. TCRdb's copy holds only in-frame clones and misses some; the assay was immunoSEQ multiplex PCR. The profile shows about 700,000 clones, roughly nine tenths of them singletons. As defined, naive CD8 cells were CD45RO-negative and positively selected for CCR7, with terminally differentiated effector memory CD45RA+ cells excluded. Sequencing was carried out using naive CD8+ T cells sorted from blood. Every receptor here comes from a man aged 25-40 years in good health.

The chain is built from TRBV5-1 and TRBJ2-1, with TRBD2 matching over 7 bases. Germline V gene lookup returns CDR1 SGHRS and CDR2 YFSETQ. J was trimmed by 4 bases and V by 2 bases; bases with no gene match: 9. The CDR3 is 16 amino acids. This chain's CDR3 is CASSFLAESLYNEQFF. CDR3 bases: TGCGCCAGCAGCTTTCTAGCGGAATCTCTATACAATGAGCAGTTCTTC.

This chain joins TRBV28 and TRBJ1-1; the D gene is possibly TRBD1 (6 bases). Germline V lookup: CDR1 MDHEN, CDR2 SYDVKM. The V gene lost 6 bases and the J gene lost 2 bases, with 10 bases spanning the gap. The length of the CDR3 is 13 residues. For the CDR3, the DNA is TGTGCCAGCAGGTGGGGGCCAAACACTGAAGCTTTCTTT. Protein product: CASRWGPNTEAFF.

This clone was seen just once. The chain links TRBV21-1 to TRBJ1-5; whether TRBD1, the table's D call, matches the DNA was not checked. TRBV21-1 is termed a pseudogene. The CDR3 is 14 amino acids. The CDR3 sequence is CASSRTGTSWPQHF. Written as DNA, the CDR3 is TGTGCCAGCAGCCGGACAGGTACCTCTTGGCCCCAGCATTTT.

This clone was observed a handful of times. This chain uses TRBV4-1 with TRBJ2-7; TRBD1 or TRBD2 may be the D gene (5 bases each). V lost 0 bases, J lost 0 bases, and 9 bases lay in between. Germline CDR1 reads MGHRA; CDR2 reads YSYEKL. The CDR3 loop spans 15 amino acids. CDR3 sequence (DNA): TGCGCCAGCAGCCAAGATGAGGGACCCTCCTACGAGCAGTACTTC. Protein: CASSQDEGPSYEQYF.

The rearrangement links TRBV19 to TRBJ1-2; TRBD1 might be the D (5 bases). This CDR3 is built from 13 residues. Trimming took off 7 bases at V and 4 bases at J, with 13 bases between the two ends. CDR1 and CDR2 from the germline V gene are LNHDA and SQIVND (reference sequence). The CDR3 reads CASTGPRSYGYTF. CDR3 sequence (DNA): TGTGCCAGTACGGGGCCGAGGAGCTATGGCTACACCTTC.

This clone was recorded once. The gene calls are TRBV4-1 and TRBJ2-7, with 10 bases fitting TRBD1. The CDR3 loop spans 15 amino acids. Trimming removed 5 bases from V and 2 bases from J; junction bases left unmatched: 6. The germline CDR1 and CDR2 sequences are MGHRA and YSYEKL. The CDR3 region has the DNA TGCGCCAGCAGCGTAGGGACAGGGGTTCCCTACGAGCAGTACTTC. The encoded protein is CASSVGTGVPYEQYF.

The CDR3 sequence: CASSLDLPGVTHNEQFF. The CDR3 DNA reads TGTGCCAGCAGCTTAGATTTACCGGGAGTTACCCACAATGAGCAGTTCTTC. This sequence joins TRBV7-6 and TRBJ2-1, with D possibly being TRBD2 (6 bases). V lost 1 base and J 5 bases, leaving 18 bases between the germline ends. CDR1 and CDR2 (germline): SGHVS, FNYEAQ. The CDR3 length is 17 residues. Full variable domain (rest looked up from reference TRBV7-6 and TRBJ2-1): GAGVSQSPRYKVTKRGQDVALRCDPISGHVSLYWYRQALGQGPEFLTYFNYEAQQDKSGLPNDRFSAERPEGSISTLTIQRTEQRDSAMYRCASSLDLPGVTHNEQFFGPGTRLTVL.

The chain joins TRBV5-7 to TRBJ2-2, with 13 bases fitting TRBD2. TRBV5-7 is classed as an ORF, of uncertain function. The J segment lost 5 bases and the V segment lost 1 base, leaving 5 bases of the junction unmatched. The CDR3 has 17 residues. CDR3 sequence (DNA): TGTGCCAGCAGCTTGCGTGGACTAGCGGGAGCGACCGGGGAGCTGTTTTTT. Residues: CASSLRGLAGATGELFF.

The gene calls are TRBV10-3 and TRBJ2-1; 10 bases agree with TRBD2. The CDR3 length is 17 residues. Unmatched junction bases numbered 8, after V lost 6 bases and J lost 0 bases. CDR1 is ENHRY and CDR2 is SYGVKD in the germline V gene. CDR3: CAIRTGASGSSYNEQFF. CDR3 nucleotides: TGTGCCATCAGGACCGGGGCTAGCGGGAGCTCCTACAATGAGCAGTTCTTC.